The 22 T cell receptor beta chains given below trace back to one sample, sequenced in a study of cytomegalovirus exposure and HLA in healthy donors. PCR employed 60 Vbeta and 13 Jbeta primers. Assay used: immunoSEQ multiplex PCR; TCRdb lists only in-frame clones, some missing. Of some 140,000 clones in the sample, around two thirds were seen once. The material sequenced was PBMCs. These receptors all come from a man younger than 30 in good health and CMV-seropositive.

This clone turned up a few times. The chain has TRBV6-1 and TRBJ2-2; 7 bases are shared with TRBD1. The V gene end was trimmed by 10 bases and the J gene end by 2 bases; junction bases not matched to a gene: 10. Germline V gene data show CDR1 as MNHNS and CDR2 as SASEGT. CDR3 length: 15 amino acids. CDR3 sequence (DNA): TGTGCCACCCGACGACAGGGCTTTAACACCGGGGAGCTGTTTTTT. Its protein is CATRRQGFNTGELFF.

The J gene is TRBJ1-1, the V gene TRBV7-2; possible D gene TRBD1, 5 bases. The CDR3 runs 15 residues. CDR1 is SGHTA, CDR2 FQGNSA, per germline. V was trimmed by 6 bases and J by 0 bases, leaving 14 bases between them. The CDR3 nucleotides are TGTGCCAGCAGGCTCAGGGCCCCAATGAACACTGAAGCTTTCTTT. Residues: CASRLRAPMNTEAFF.

This sequence joins TRBV29-1 and TRBJ1-1, with TRBD1 identical over 9 bases. The CDR3 extends over 16 amino acids. V gave up 4 bases and J gave up 2 bases; unmatched junction bases: 11. Germline V CDR1 and CDR2: SQVTM, ANQGSEA. CDR3 protein: CSVGSYRGQINTEAFF. In DNA form, the CDR3 reads TGCAGCGTTGGCTCTTACAGGGGGCAGATTAACACTGAAGCTTTCTTT.

The J gene is TRBJ2-7, the V gene TRBV6-5; 9 positions agree with TRBD1. This CDR3 spans 15 amino acids. J lost 7 bases, V lost 0 bases, and 7 bases had no gene match. Germline assignment: CDR1 MNHEY and CDR2 SVGAGI. The CDR3 here is CASSYSRQGGTEQYF. The CDR3 DNA reads as TGTGCCAGCAGTTACTCTCGACAGGGGGGTACGGAGCAGTACTTC.

This chain connects TRBV2 to TRBJ1-2, with D perhaps TRBD1 (6 bases). Germline V lookup: CDR1 SNHLY, CDR2 FYNNEI. V was pared by 11 bases and J by 4 bases, with 14 bases between. The CDR3 contains 12 residues. The CDR3 DNA is TGTGCCCCAACGGGGGGCGGCTATGGCTACACCTTC. This translates into CAPTGGGYGYTF.

The chain combines TRBV6-5 with TRBJ2-2; 9 nucleotides match TRBD2. The CDR3 spans 15 residues. CDR1 and CDR2 from the germline V gene are MNHEY and SVGAGI. The J segment lost 1 base and the V segment lost 6 bases, leaving 3 bases of the junction unmatched. CDR3 residues: CASSFSGGNTGELFF. CDR3 sequence (DNA): TGTGCCAGCAGCTTTAGCGGGGGGAACACCGGGGAGCTGTTTTTT.

This clone was seen a handful of times. The CDR3 loop is CASSLRQGSEQYF. The CDR3 DNA sequence: TGCGCCAGCAGCTTGAGGCAGGGCAGCGAGCAGTACTTC. The chain uses TRBV5-1 and TRBJ2-7, with D tentatively TRBD1 (5 bases). The CDR3 totals 13 residues. The V end lost 1 base, the J end lost 6 bases, and 11 bases lay between the germline ends. CDR1 SGHRS and CDR2 YFSETQ come from the germline V gene.

This clone was observed a single time. The gene calls are TRBV7-9 and TRBJ2-3; D is uncertain. V was cut by 4 bases and J by 6 bases, with 14 bases left in between. The CDR3 contains 14 residues. The germline CDR1 and CDR2 sequences are SEHNR and FQNEAQ (reference sequence). The CDR3 protein is CASSSHGDLDTQYF. CDR3 DNA sequence: TGTGCCAGCAGCTCTCATGGAGATTTGGATACGCAGTATTTT.

This chain uses TRBV5-6 with TRBJ2-5; TRBD2 matches 7 bases. The CDR3 is made up of 13 amino acids. Germline trimming cut 2 bases from V and 4 bases from J; bases unmatched to any gene: 2. Germline V gives CDR1 SGHDT, CDR2 YYEEEE. The CDR3 region has the DNA TGTGCCAGCAGCTTTTCTAGCGGAGAGACCCAGTACTTC. Its protein product is CASSFSSGETQYF.

This rearrangement joins TRBV19 to TRBJ1-5; 7 bases are shared with TRBD1. This CDR3 region has 14 residues. Per germline, CDR1 LNHDA and CDR2 SQIVND (reference sequence). V shed 7 bases and J 3 bases; nucleotides not matched to a gene: 6. The CDR3 loop reads CASIQQGLNQPQHF. For the CDR3, the DNA is TGTGCCAGTATCCAACAGGGGCTCAATCAGCCCCAGCATTTT. Filled out from reference TRBV19 and TRBJ1-5, the complete variable domain reads DGGITQSPKYLFRKEGQNVTLSCEQNLNHDAMYWYRQDPGQGLRLIYYSQIVNDFQKGDIAEGYSVSREKKESFPLTVTSAQKNPTAFYLCASIQQGLNQPQHFGDGTRLSIL.

The rearrangement joins TRBV5-5 to TRBJ2-7; 13 bases fit TRBD2. The V and J ends lost 5 bases and 5 bases, in that order; junction bases with no gene match: 4. CDR1 is SGHKS and CDR2 is YYEKEE in the germline V gene (reference sequence). This CDR3 region has 14 residues. CDR3 amino acids: CASRTSGRPHEQYF. CDR3 DNA sequence: TGTGCCAGCAGGACTAGCGGGAGGCCCCACGAGCAGTACTTC. The full variable domain, its missing parts supplied by reference TRBV5-5 and TRBJ2-7, is DAGVTQSPTHLIKTRGQQVTLRCSPISGHKSVSWYQQVLGQGPQFIFQYYEKEERGRGNFPDRFSARQFPNYSSELNVNALLLGDSALYLCASRTSGRPHEQYFGPGTRLTVT.

The chain uses TRBV5-4 and TRBJ2-2; TRBD1 might be the D (6 bases). Germline V gene data show CDR1 as SGHNT and CDR2 as YYREEE (reference sequence). The CDR3 extends over 15 amino acids. V dropped 4 bases and J dropped 1 base, with 11 bases sitting between them. The CDR3 region has the DNA TGTGCCAGCAGCCGACCGGGACAGAACACCGGGGAGCTGTTTTTT. It is translated as CASSRPGQNTGELFF.

The rearrangement joins TRBV28 to TRBJ1-2; TRBD1 is a possible D gene (5 bases). CDR1 is MDHEN and CDR2 is SYDVKM in the germline V gene. The CDR3 totals 15 residues. The V and J ends lost 3 bases and 8 bases respectively, with 19 bases between them. CDR3 nucleotide sequence: TGTGCCAGCAGTTTCGCAATCAGGGTCGTTGGAGGCTACACCTTC. It codes for CASSFAIRVVGGYTF.

J is TRBJ1-1 and V is TRBV11-2; no firm D call. Looked up from germline, CDR1 is SGHAT and CDR2 is FQNNGV. Deletions cut 2 bases from V and 2 bases from J, with 9 bases between. The CDR3 length is 14 residues. CDR3 sequence reads: CASSLMLSNTEAFF. The DNA for the CDR3 is TGTGCCAGCAGCTTAATGTTATCTAACACTGAAGCTTTCTTT.

This rearrangement joins TRBV29-1 to TRBJ1-2; D unclear. The V gene lost 5 bases and the J gene lost 4 bases, with 11 bases spanning the gap. CDR3 length equals 12 residues. Per the germline V gene, CDR1 is SQVTM and CDR2 is ANQGSEA. CDR3 nucleotides: TGCAGCGTTTCTAAGGGAGGCTATGGCTACACCTTC. It is translated as CSVSKGGYGYTF.

This chain connects TRBV5-4 to TRBJ2-7; maybe TRBD2 (6 bases). The CDR3 runs 16 residues. In germline, CDR1 is SGHNT, CDR2 YYREEE (reference sequence). V dropped 1 base and J dropped 6 bases, with 20 bases sitting between them. The DNA for the CDR3 is TGTGCCAGCAGCTTGAGGGCGGGGACGGGGCTCTCCGAGCAGTACTTC. Translated: CASSLRAGTGLSEQYF.

The chain combines TRBV6-6 with TRBJ1-2, with a possible D match to TRBD1 (5 bases). Germline V gene lookup returns CDR1 MNHNY and CDR2 SVGAGI (reference sequence). This CDR3 is built from 13 residues. Deletions cut 5 bases from V and 3 bases from J, with 10 bases between. CDR3 sequence: CASSTGADYGYTF. CDR3 sequence (DNA): TGTGCCAGCAGTACAGGCGCTGACTATGGCTACACCTTC.

This clone was recorded only once. The chain has TRBV19 and TRBJ2-3; 14 bases match TRBD2. J lost 4 bases, V lost 10 bases, and 13 bases had no gene match. The CDR3 is 17 amino acids. CDR1 and CDR2 (germline): LNHDA, SQIVND (reference sequence). CDR3 residues: CATSGLAGGEYPDTQYF. For the CDR3, the DNA is TGTGCCACCTCAGGACTAGCGGGAGGAGAATACCCAGATACGCAGTATTTT.

The rearrangement uses TRBV10-1 and TRBJ1-1; D is perhaps TRBD1 (6 bases). Germline lookup yields CDR1 WNHNN and CDR2 SYGVQD (reference sequence). Trimming stripped 10 bases from V and 8 bases from J, with 20 bases between. The CDR3 contains 13 residues. CDR3 DNA: TGCGCCACTAGAGCAGGGGAATTAACCGAAGCTTTCTTT. Translated: CATRAGELTEAFF.

The chain carries TRBV7-9 and TRBJ1-2, with a possible D match to TRBD1 (5 bases). From germline, CDR1 is SEHNR and CDR2 FQNEAQ (reference sequence). Trimming took off 1 base at V and 2 bases at J, with 11 bases between the two ends. This CDR3 has 15 amino acids. CDR3 nucleotide sequence: TGTGCCAGCAGCTTAGTCCAGGGTCCGAACTATGGCTACACCTTC. Its protein product is CASSLVQGPNYGYTF.

The chain combines TRBV11-2 with TRBJ2-1; D possibly corresponds to TRBD2 (6 bases). The CDR3 consists of 16 residues. Germline V gives CDR1 SGHAT, CDR2 FQNNGV. The V gene lost 2 bases and the J gene lost 4 bases, with 15 bases spanning the gap. The DNA for the CDR3 is TGTGCCAGCAGCTTAAGCGGGCGGGGACCTTACAATGAGCAGTTCTTC. Translation: CASSLSGRGPYNEQFF.

This sequence joins TRBV6-1 and TRBJ1-4; no reliable D call. Germline values: CDR1 MNHNS, CDR2 SASEGT. V was trimmed by 0 bases and J by 4 bases, leaving 9 bases between them. The CDR3 sequence is 15 residues long. CDR3 coding DNA: TGTGCCAGCAGTGAAGCGTACAGTTATAATGAAAAACTGTTTTTT. This translates into CASSEAYSYNEKLFF.